The 15 T cell receptor beta chains given below trace back to one sample, sequenced in a study of OX40 agonist ivuxolimab in advanced cancers. Assay: immunoSEQ multiplex PCR; the TCRdb copy retains only in-frame clones and omits some. The sample records over 50,000 clones, roughly 89% being singletons. Here the sequenced sample was CD4+ or CD8+ T cells sorted from blood, taken in a trial of the OX40 agonist ivuxolimab. The source is an adult with an advanced solid tumor such as melanoma, head and neck, liver or kidney cancer.

The chain has TRBV7-9 and TRBJ1-2, with D hard to call. In germline, CDR1 is SEHNR, CDR2 FQNEAQ (reference sequence). V dropped 2 bases and J dropped 2 bases, with 9 bases sitting between them. The CDR3 has 14 residues. The chain's CDR3 is CASSLYGPNYGYTF. As DNA, the CDR3 is TGTGCCAGCAGCTTATATGGCCCAAACTATGGCTACACCTTC. Filled out from reference TRBV7-9 and TRBJ1-2, the complete variable domain reads DTGVSQNPRHKITKRGQNVTFRCDPISEHNRLYWYRQTLGQGPEFLTYFQNEAQLEKSRLLSDRFSAERPKGSFSTLEIQRTEQGDSAMYLCASSLYGPNYGYTFGSGTRLTVV.

The J gene is TRBJ2-1, the V gene TRBV2, with 10 nucleotides matching TRBD1. In germline, CDR1 is SNHLY, CDR2 FYNNEI. J gave up 3 bases and V 5 bases, and 4 bases lay outside the gene matches. The CDR3 is 15 amino acids. The CDR3 loop reads CASSSGQGNYNEQFF. The DNA of the CDR3 is TGTGCCAGCAGTTCGGGACAGGGGAACTACAATGAGCAGTTCTTC.

As regards this clone: An end of the junction does not agree with germline; a read error may underlie this. The chain joins TRBV7-2 to TRBJ2-1; 7 bases agree with TRBD2. This CDR3 region has 14 residues. The germline CDR1 and CDR2 sequences are SGHTA and FQGNSA. Here the CDR3 DNA reads TGTGCCAGCAGCTTAGGGGAGACTAGCCTCAGGATGATCTTC. Translating it yields CASSLGETSLRMIF.

This chain links TRBV4-1 with TRBJ2-4; D may be TRBD1 (6 bases). Trimming removed 0 bases from V and 2 bases from J, with 17 bases in between. CDR1 is MGHRA, CDR2 YSYEKL, per germline. The CDR3 sequence is 18 residues long. The CDR3 sequence is CASSQDRTVSLTKNIQYF. The CDR3 nucleotides are TGCGCCAGCAGCCAAGACCGGACAGTCAGTCTAACCAAAAACATTCAGTACTTC.

The table lists this clone with a count of one. V gene TRBV4-2 combines with J gene TRBJ2-2; 16 nucleotides agree with TRBD2. Germline CDR1 is LGHNA and CDR2 is YNFKEQ. There are 17 residues in the CDR3. V was clipped by 3 bases and J by 7 bases; unmatched bases: 5. This CDR3 is CASSQGLAGGSGGELFF. The CDR3 DNA follows: TGTGCCAGCAGCCAGGGACTAGCGGGGGGGTCTGGCGGGGAGCTGTTTTTT.

The CDR3 protein is CASSPGALSYNEQFF. CDR3 nucleotides: TGTGCCAGCAGCCCGGGGGCACTCTCCTACAATGAGCAGTTCTTC. The chain has TRBV7-2 and TRBJ2-1, with D perhaps being TRBD1 or TRBD2 (6 bases each). CDR3 length equals 15 residues. V lost 5 bases and J 0 bases, leaving 11 bases between the germline ends. The V gene's germline CDR1 is SGHTA and CDR2 FQGNSA.

V gene TRBV6-6 combines with J gene TRBJ1-4; perhaps TRBD1 as D (5 bases). Per germline, CDR1 MNHNY and CDR2 SVGAGI (reference sequence). CDR3 size: 13 residues. The germline V and J ends were trimmed by 8 bases and 4 bases, with 11 bases remaining between them. The CDR3 spells CASLRGVNEKLFF. The CDR3 bases are TGTGCCAGCCTGAGGGGAGTTAATGAAAAACTGTTTTTT.

The chain couples TRBV7-6 to TRBJ2-5; D is possibly TRBD1 (5 bases). CDR3 size: 14 residues. Germline V gene data show CDR1 as SGHVS and CDR2 as FNYEAQ. V lost 1 base and J lost 0, with 6 bases in between. CDR3 loop: CASSLGTNQETQYF. CDR3 DNA sequence: TGTGCCAGCAGCTTAGGGACAAACCAAGAGACCCAGTACTTC.

The chain carries TRBV9 and TRBJ2-2; D ambiguous. V shed 0 bases and J shed 7 bases, with 10 bases lying between them. This CDR3 contains 14 residues. In germline, CDR1 is SGDLS, CDR2 YYNGEE. Here the CDR3 DNA reads TGTGCCAGCAGCGTAGGCAGTTCGTACGGGGAGCTGTTTTTT. This gives the protein CASSVGSSYGELFF. The full variable domain, completed using reference TRBV9 and TRBJ2-2, is DSGVTQTPKHLITATGQRVTLRCSPRSGDLSVYWYQQSLDQGLQFLIQYYNGEERAKGNILERFSAQQFPDLHSELNLSSLELGDSALYFCASSVGSSYGELFFGEGSRLTVL.

The V and J genes are TRBV4-1 and TRBJ1-3; 7 bases map to TRBD1. CDR1 MGHRA and CDR2 YSYEKL come from the germline V gene. Germline trimming cut 0 bases from V and 2 bases from J; bases unmatched to any gene: 16. This CDR3 contains 20 residues. This CDR3 reads CASSQDRGDRASLTGNTIYF. The CDR3 DNA reads TGCGCCAGCAGCCAAGATAGAGGAGACAGGGCTAGCCTCACTGGAAACACCATATATTTT.

This clone was recorded a few times. DNA for the CDR3: TGTGCCAGCTCACGGCTCGACACTGAAGCTTTCTTT. Translated, it gives CASSRLDTEAFF. The V gene is TRBV18, the J gene TRBJ1-1, with D unclear. Germline loops: CDR1 KGHSH, CDR2 LQKENI. This CDR3 comprises 12 residues. Between the trimmed V and J ends, which lost 4 bases and 3 bases, there was a span of 6 bases.

V gene TRBV2 combines with J gene TRBJ1-1; 9 bases match TRBD1. Germline values: CDR1 SNHLY, CDR2 FYNNEI. V lost 7 bases, J lost 6 bases, and 12 bases stayed unmatched. The CDR3 loop spans 15 amino acids. The CDR3 protein is CASTWGGQGYPEAFF. DNA of the CDR3: TGTGCCAGCACCTGGGGGGGACAGGGTTATCCTGAAGCTTTCTTT. Together with reference TRBV2 and TRBJ1-1, the CDR3 gives the full variable domain: EPEVTQTPSHQVTQMGQEVILRCVPISNHLYFYWYRQILGQKVEFLVSFYNNEISEKSEIFDDQFSVERPDGSNFTLKIRSTKLEDSAMYFCASTWGGQGYPEAFFGQGTRLTVV.

The chain couples TRBV20-1 to TRBJ2-5; D gene ambiguous. The CDR3 totals 11 residues. Germline CDR1 and CDR2: DFQATT and SNEGSKA (reference sequence). Trimming cost V 8 bases and J 1 base, with 8 bases left between them. CDR3 in amino acids: CSYKPQETQYF. Written as DNA, the CDR3 is TGCAGTTATAAACCCCAAGAGACCCAGTACTTC.

V is TRBV28 and J is TRBJ1-5; possibly TRBD1 for D (5 bases). CDR1 is MDHEN and CDR2 is SYDVKM in the germline V gene. The CDR3 is made up of 14 amino acids. Trimming took 5 bases from V and 9 from J, leaving 17 bases between them. The CDR3, as DNA: TGTGCCAGCAGTCCTGGGACCCATGCTAGGCCCCAGCATTTT. Encoded protein: CASSPGTHARPQHF.

The chain joins TRBV6-1 to TRBJ1-5; tentatively, D is TRBD1 (5 bases). The CDR3 spans 13 residues. The V and J ends lost 7 bases and 6 bases respectively, with 13 bases between them. Germline CDR1 reads MNHNS; CDR2 reads SASEGT. As DNA, the CDR3 is TGTGCCAGCACTGGGACTTTCGGTCAGCCCCAGCATTTT. This translates into CASTGTFGQPQHF.